The rows below give T cell receptor beta chains drawn from one sample of a study of identical twins. TCRdb analysed the 5' RACE reads with MiXCR anew, one entry per CDR3 protein. The data hold 240,000 or so distinct CDR3 sequences, with 10% to 13% observed a single time. The specimen was memory T cells sorted from blood. The receptors come from a man aged 50 to 60 in good health. Both conserved end residues are part of each CDR3. A D gene is named only where the DNA matches it firmly. Clone size is stated in some rows and not others, as once, few, many or a class when expanded.

V,D,size,J,CDR3,DNA
TRBV5-8,-,few,TRBJ1-4,CASSTDINEKLFFF,-
TRBV27,-,-,TRBJ1-5,CASSPLNREGGWPQHF,TGTGCCAGCAGTCCCTTAAACAGGGAGGGGGGGTGGCCCCAGCATTTT
TRBV7-2,TRBD1,many,TRBJ1-5,CASSLTRTGGQPQHF,TGTGCCAGCAGCTTGACCCGGACAGGGGGTCAGCCCCAGCATTTT
TRBV27,-,-,TRBJ1-2,CASSNYGGSYGYTF,TGTGCCAGCAGTAATTACGGGGGCAGCTATGGCTACACCTTC
TRBV2,TRBD1,many,TRBJ1-2,CASSASTGNYGYTF,TGTGCCAGCAGTGCCTCGACAGGGAACTATGGCTACACCTTC
TRBV15,-,-,TRBJ1-4,CATSRAYSYNEKLFF,TGTGCCACCAGCAGAGCGTACAGTTACAATGAAAAACTGTTTTTT
TRBV2,TRBD2,-,TRBJ2-6,CASSGGGLDKYSGANVLTF,TGTGCCAGCAGTGGTGGGGGACTAGACAAGTACTCTGGGGCCAACGTCCTGACTTTC
TRBV10-3,-,-,TRBJ2-7,CAIESEQYF,TGTGCCATCGAATCCGAGCAGTACTTC
TRBV5-1,-,many,TRBJ2-7,CASSVDAQLGEQYF,TGCGCCAGCAGCGTGGACGCCCAATTGGGCGAGCAGTACTTC
TRBV3-1,-,few,TRBJ2-2,CASSQVSGAGELFF,TGTGCCAGCAGCCAAGTCTCGGGGGCCGGGGAGCTGTTTTTT
TRBV27,-,-,TRBJ2-2,CASGWNTGELFF,TGTGCCTCAGGGTGGAACACCGGGGAGCTGTTTTTT